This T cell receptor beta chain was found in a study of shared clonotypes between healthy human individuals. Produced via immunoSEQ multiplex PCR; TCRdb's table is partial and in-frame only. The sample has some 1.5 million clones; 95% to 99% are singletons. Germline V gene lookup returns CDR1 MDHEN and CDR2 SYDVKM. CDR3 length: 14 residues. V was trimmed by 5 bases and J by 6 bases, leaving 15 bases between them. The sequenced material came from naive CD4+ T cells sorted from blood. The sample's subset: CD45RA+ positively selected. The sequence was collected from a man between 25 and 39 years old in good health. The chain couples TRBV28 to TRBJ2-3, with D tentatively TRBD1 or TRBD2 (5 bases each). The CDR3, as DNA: TGTGCCAGCAGTAGGGACCGAAGGGTTGATACGCAGTATTTT. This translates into CASSRDRRVDTQYF. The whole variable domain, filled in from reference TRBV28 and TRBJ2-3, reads DVKVTQSSRYLVKRTGEKVFLECVQDMDHENMFWYRQDPGLGLRLIYFSYDVKMKEKGDIPEGYSVSREKKERFSLILESASTNQTSMYLCASSRDRRVDTQYFGPGTRLTVL.